Given below is one T cell receptor beta chain in context. Cohort 3 donors counted as recovered after two negative PCRs, clearance, or resolved symptoms. This entry belongs to a study of blood T cell repertoires in COVID-19. Overall study context: Spain, Italy and the United States supplied samples that represented acute and convalescent COVID-19.

Trimming stripped 4 bases from V and 1 base from J, with 11 bases between. This CDR3 has 15 residues. In germline, CDR1 is ENHRY, CDR2 SYGVKD. Repertoires were generated with immunoSEQ multiplex PCR, while TCRdb's copy carries only in-frame clones and drops some. The sample contains about 350,000 clones, roughly 87% of which appear only once. The J gene is TRBJ1-5, the V gene TRBV10-3; possible D gene TRBD1, 5 bases. The material sequenced was PBMCs or T cells enriched from blood (not recorded which). The TCR originated in a woman in her 30s who had recovered from COVID-19. DNA for the CDR3: TGTGCCATCAGTGCCAGGGAAGGGAGCAATCAGCCCCAGCATTTT. Protein sequence: CAISAREGSNQPQHF.